The present entry profiles one T cell receptor beta chain with its context. The target antigen is unknown. Healthy donors of bone marrow made up the group. Donors sampled were nominally healthy, though unrecorded immune exposures were likely. Researchers ran the PCR with 60 Vbeta and 13 Jbeta primers. Some clones are missing from TCRdb's copy, which holds only in-frame ones; the method was immunoSEQ multiplex PCR. The data hold about 150,000 clones, with roughly 85% observed a single time. The CDR3 contains 13 residues. V was shortened by 4 bases and J by 2 bases, with 7 bases between the two germline ends. Germline V CDR1 and CDR2: KGHSH, LQKENI. This specimen comes from a study of cytomegalovirus exposure and HLA in healthy donors. Background on the study: HLA-typed donors were the source of about 85 million unique TCRs, which an early data release held. Points from the study as a whole: Later analysis showed TCR association rates varying by HLA locus, highest for DRB1 and lowest for HLA-C.

Material for sequencing was PBMCs. The source of this sequence is a man between 25 and 39 years old in good health and CMV-seropositive. The rearrangement joins TRBV18 to TRBJ2-3; no reliable D call. The CDR3: CASSLTLTDTQYF. The CDR3, as DNA: TGTGCCAGCTCACTTACTCTCACAGATACGCAGTATTTT.